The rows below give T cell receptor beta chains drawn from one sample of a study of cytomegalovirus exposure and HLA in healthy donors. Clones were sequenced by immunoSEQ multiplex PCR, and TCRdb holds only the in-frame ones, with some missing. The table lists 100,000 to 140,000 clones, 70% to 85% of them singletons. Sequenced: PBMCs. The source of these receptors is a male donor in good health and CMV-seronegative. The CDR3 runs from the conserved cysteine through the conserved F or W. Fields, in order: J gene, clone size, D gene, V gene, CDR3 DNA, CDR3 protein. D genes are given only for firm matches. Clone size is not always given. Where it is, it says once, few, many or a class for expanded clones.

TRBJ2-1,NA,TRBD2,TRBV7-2,TGTGCCAGCAGCCTCGGGACTAGCGGCTACAATGAGCAGTTCTTC,CASSLGTSGYNEQFF
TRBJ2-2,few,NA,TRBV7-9,TGTGCCAGCAGCTTAGGGGCAGTTACCAACACCGGGGAGCTGTTTTTT,CASSLGAVTNTGELFF
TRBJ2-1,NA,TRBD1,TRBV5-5,TGTGCCAGCAGCTTGGCCAGGACAGGGAGATACAATGAGCAGTTCTTC,CASSLARTGRYNEQFF
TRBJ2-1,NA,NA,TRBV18,TGTGCCAGCTCACCATCCCGACAGGAGAGGAATGAGCAGTTCTTC,CASSPSRQERNEQFF
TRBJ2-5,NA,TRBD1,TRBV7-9,TGTGCCAGCAGCCAGAGCACAGGGGGCCGGGAGACCCAGTACTTC,CASSQSTGGRETQYF
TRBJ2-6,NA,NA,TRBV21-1,TGTGCCAGCAGCAAAGCGGGGGCGGCTGGGGCCAACGTCCTGACTTTC,CASSKAGAAGANVLTF
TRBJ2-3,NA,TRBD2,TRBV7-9,TGTGCCAGCAGCCATCCGGGACTAGCGGGAGGGAGAGCAGATACGCAGTATTTT,CASSHPGLAGGRADTQYF
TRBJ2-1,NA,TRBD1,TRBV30,TGTGCCTGGGCCCGGGACAGGGGGCTGATCGCCTACAATGAGCAGTTCTTC,CAWARDRGLIAYNEQFF
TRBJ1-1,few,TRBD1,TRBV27,TGTGCCAGCAGTTTGCGAGGGGGCGGTAACACTGAAGCTTTCTTT,CASSLRGGGNTEAFF
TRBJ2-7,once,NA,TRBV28,TGTGCCAGCAGTTTATGGGACATCTCCTACGAGCAGTACTTC,CASSLWDISYEQYF
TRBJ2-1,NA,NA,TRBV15,TGTGCCACCAGCCCGCCGGGAGTGTCCTACAATGAGCAGTTCTTC,CATSPPGVSYNEQFF
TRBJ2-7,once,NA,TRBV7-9,TGTGCCAGCAGCCCACAGAGGGCAGGTATCGGGTACGAGCAGTACTTC,CASSPQRAGIGYEQYF
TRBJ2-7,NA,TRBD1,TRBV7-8,TGTGCCAGCAGCAGCTACGGACAGGGGGCGGAGCAGTACTTC,CASSSYGQGAEQYF
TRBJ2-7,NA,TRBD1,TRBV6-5,TGTGCCAGCAGTTACACGGACAGGCCTACCTTATGGGAGCAGTACTTC,CASSYTDRPTLWEQYF
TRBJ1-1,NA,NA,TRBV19,TGTGCCAGTAGTAAGCAAACCCCCAACACTGAAGCTTTCTTT,CASSKQTPNTEAFF
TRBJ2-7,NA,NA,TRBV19,TGTGCCAGTAGTATAGAGAGATTTAGCGAGCAGTACTTC,CASSIERFSEQYF
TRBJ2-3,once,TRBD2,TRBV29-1,TGCAGCGTTGAAGACCCAGATGGGCTAGCGGGAGGAATAGATACGCAGTATTTT,CSVEDPDGLAGGIDTQYF
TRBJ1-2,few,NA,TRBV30,TGTGCCTGGAGATGGGAGGGCAGTTACTACACCTTC,CAWRWEGSYYTF